The T cell receptor beta chain under discussion was sequenced for a study of blood T cell repertoires in COVID-19. Overall study context: Samples of COVID-19 (acute and convalescent) were obtained from the United States, Italy and Spain. Sources were T cells, B-cell-depleted T cells, or PBMCs; the material itself was cDNA or gDNA.

In the authors' methods: Using reference gene primer amplification, nucleated cell counts were estimated. Method: immunoSEQ multiplex PCR; TCRdb's copy keeps in-frame clones and lacks some. The DNA was the basis for D and trimming; V, J and clone size are from that table. This table has roughly 260,000 clones, roughly 84% appearing once. A word on this clone: In the same sample, other DNA sequences code for this CDR3.

Trimming left V 2 bases short and J 2 bases short, with 4 bases between. The germline gives CDR1 SGHRS, CDR2 YFSETQ. This CDR3 is built from 13 residues. The receptor's source is a woman aged 18-29 years with acute or convalescent COVID-19. Sequencing used peripheral blood. The chain uses TRBV5-1 and TRBJ2-2; no reliable D call. The CDR3 DNA follows: TGCGCCAGCAGCTTAGCTAACACCGGGGAGCTGTTTTTT. Translation gives CASSLANTGELFF.